This entry lists 2 T cell receptor beta chains sequenced from one sample in a study of response to subunit inactivated influenza vaccine. TCRdb independently ran MiXCR on the RT-PCR reads; one entry per CDR3 protein. The table shows about 800,000 distinct CDR3 sequences, with less than 25% occurring only once. The sequencing used PBMCs from blood, collected 5 days after vaccination. Receptors originate from a man between 45 and 60 years old who received an inactivated influenza vaccine.

This clonotype was seen a handful of times. V is TRBV12-3 or TRBV12-4 and J is TRBJ2-1; D not certain. V lost 3 bases, J lost 2 bases, and 14 bases lay in between. The CDR3 consists of 16 residues. CDR3 nucleotides: TGTGCCAGCAGTTTGACTCCTACCCGTACCTACAATGAGCAGTTCTTC. Translated: CASSLTPTRTYNEQFF.

This chain uses TRBV28 with TRBJ1-2; D call uncertain. In germline, CDR1 is MDHEN, CDR2 SYDVKM. Trimming stripped 6 bases from V and 0 bases from J, with 8 bases between. The CDR3 contains 13 residues. This CDR3 is CASRIDANYGYTF. The CDR3 DNA follows: TGTGCCAGCAGAATTGACGCTAACTATGGCTACACCTTC.